This paragraph reports one T cell receptor (beta chain). This clone was seen just once. No antigen is known for it. No much larger clonotype is one base removed from it; base qualities were not supplied. Germline trimming: 7 bases from V, 0 bases from J; junction bases outside gene matches: 9. Based on the germline V gene, the CDR1 and CDR2 sequences are SQVTM and ANQGSEA. Taken from cysteine to phenylalanine, the CDR3 has 16 residues. This entry keeps only the CDR3 DNA: 48 bases, framed from base 1. Patients with a history of autoimmune disease or receiving systemic immunosuppression were excluded from the trial. Peripheral blood for TCR sequencing was collected from all dose cohorts at baseline, on cycle 4 day 1, and on cycle 7 day 1. The samples were taken from a phase I, first-in-human, multicenter, open-label dose-escalation trial of ivuxolimab. Adults with locally advanced or metastatic melanoma, renal cell carcinoma, hepatocellular carcinoma or head and neck squamous cell carcinoma were enrolled in the trial. CD4+ and CD8+ T cells were sorted separately from peripheral blood before TCR sequencing.

These data come from a study of OX40 agonist ivuxolimab in advanced cancers. About the investigation overall: Ivuxolimab was an agonistic, fully human IgG2 monoclonal antibody directed against OX40 (CD134), a costimulatory receptor. Of the roughly 52 dose-escalation patients, hepatocellular carcinoma was present in about 20, melanoma in around 15, renal cell carcinoma in 9 and head and neck cancer in 9. Peripheral TCRbeta sequencing aimed to test whether ivuxolimab altered TCR sequence diversity and caused clonal T-cell expansion. In the dose-escalation cohort, approximately 82% of patients were male, and the mean age was around 60 years, with a range of about 23 to 85. Patients were allowed to have had prior anti-PD-1, anti-PD-L1 or anti-CTLA-4 therapy, and around 40% of the dose-escalation patients had previously received checkpoint inhibitors. Intravenous ivuxolimab was administered to patients every 2 weeks at six dose levels: 0.01, 0.1, 0.3, 1.5, 3 and 10 mg/kg. The paper reports the monotherapy dose-escalation portion (N of about 54 patients) of the phase I ivuxolimab trial. Partial responses were achieved by three dose-escalation patients, of whom one had hepatocellular carcinoma and two had cutaneous melanoma. Points the paper makes about the study in general: Clonal expansion of both CD4+ and CD8+ blood T cells was observed from baseline to week 6 at doses 0.1 to 3.0 mg/kg. After ivuxolimab, more expanded clones were found on average in CD8+ T cells than in CD4+ T cells. In the 0.1-3.0 mg/kg groups, partial responders had among the lowest normalized peripheral clonal expansion, particularly in CD8+ T cells. Low levels of normalized T-cell clonal expansion were also seen in some patients who did not respond. Which antigens the clonally expanded peripheral T cells were specific for was not determined.

For sequencing of the TCRbeta CDR3 region, genomic DNA was extracted from the sorted cells. TCRbeta CDR3 regions were sequenced using the immunoSEQ Assay. This is the immuneACCESS table as TCRdb keeps it, with only in-frame sequences that have V and J called. A part of the clones is gone; compared with another copy, unresolved V genes explain less than half, and the rest is unexplained. Across this sample there are over 55,000 clones, with less than 90% seen only once. The top ten clones comprise roughly 0.8% of the sample. The sequence is built from TRBV29-1 and TRBJ1-4; 9 middle bases align to TRBD1. The clonotype originates from an adult with an advanced solid tumor such as melanoma, head and neck, liver or kidney cancer. The input for sequencing was CD4+ or CD8+ T cells sorted from blood, taken in a trial of the OX40 agonist ivuxolimab. The DNA sequence is TGCAGCGCCGGGACAGGGCTGGGGGCAACTAATGAAAAACTGTTTTTT. It specifies CSAGTGLGATNEKLFF.